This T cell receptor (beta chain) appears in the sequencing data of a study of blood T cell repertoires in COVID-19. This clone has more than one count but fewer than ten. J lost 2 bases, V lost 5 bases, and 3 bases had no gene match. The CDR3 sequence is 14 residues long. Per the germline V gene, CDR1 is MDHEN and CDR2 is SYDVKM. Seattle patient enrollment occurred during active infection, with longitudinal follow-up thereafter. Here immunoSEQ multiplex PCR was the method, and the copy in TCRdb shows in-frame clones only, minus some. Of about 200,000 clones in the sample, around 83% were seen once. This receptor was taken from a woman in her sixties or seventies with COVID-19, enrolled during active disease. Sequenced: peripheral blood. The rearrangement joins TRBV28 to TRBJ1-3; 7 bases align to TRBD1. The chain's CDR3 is CASSPQGTGNTIYF. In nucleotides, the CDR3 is TGTGCCAGCAGTCCACAGGGGACTGGAAACACCATATATTTT.